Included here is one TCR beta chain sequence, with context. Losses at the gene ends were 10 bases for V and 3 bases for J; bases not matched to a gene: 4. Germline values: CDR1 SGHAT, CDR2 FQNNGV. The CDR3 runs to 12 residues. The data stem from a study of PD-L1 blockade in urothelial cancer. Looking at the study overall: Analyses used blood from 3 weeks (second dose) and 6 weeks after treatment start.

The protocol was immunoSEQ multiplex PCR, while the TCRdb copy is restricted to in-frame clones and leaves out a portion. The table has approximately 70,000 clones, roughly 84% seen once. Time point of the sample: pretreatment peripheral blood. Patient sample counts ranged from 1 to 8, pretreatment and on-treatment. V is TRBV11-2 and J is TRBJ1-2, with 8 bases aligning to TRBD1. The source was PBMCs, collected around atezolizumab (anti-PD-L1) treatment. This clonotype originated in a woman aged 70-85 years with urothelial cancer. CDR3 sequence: CATGQAYYGYTF. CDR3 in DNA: TGTGCCACGGGACAGGCTTACTATGGCTACACCTTC.